The rows below give T cell receptor beta chains drawn from one sample of a study of blood T cells in healthy people across ages. MiXCR, applied by TCRdb to the 5' RACE reads, yields one record per CDR3 protein. The data show roughly 1 million distinct CDR3 sequences, approximately 26% seen once. These same data were also listed under a study on T cells of mothers and their children.

Material: blood. These receptors were collected from a girl under 10 years old in good health. Each CDR3 is given with its conserved first and last residue. D genes are given only for firm matches. Expanded clones get a size class; other rows say once, few or many, or leave the size out.

v_gene: TRBV20-1
j_gene: TRBJ2-5
abundance: few
d_gene: .
CDR3aa: CSARGDGQETQYF
CDR3nt: TGCAGTGCTAGGGGGGACGGCCAAGAGACCCAGTACTTC

v_gene: TRBV14
j_gene: TRBJ2-1
abundance: .
d_gene: .
CDR3aa: CASSPVGRIFNEQFF
CDR3nt: TGTGCCAGCAGCCCGGTGGGTAGGATTTTCAATGAGCAGTTCTTC

v_gene: TRBV6-5
j_gene: TRBJ2-1
abundance: few
d_gene: .
CDR3aa: CASSPRSSDEQFF
CDR3nt: TGTGCCAGCAGTCCCCGCTCTAGCGATGAGCAGTTCTTC

v_gene: TRBV6-5
j_gene: TRBJ1-1
abundance: many
d_gene: .
CDR3aa: CASSSPAANTEAFF
CDR3nt: TGTGCCAGCTCCTCCCCAGCAGCTAACACTGAAGCTTTCTTT

v_gene: TRBV7-9
j_gene: TRBJ1-2
abundance: .
d_gene: .
CDR3aa: CASSLGAGVGYTF
CDR3nt: TGTGCCAGCAGCTTAGGGGCCGGGGTAGGCTACACCTTC

v_gene: TRBV4-1
j_gene: TRBJ2-5
abundance: .
d_gene: TRBD2
CDR3aa: CASSRVLALQETQYF
CDR3nt: TGCGCCAGCAGCCGGGTACTAGCGCTCCAAGAGACCCAGTACTTC

v_gene: TRBV10-3
j_gene: TRBJ1-2
abundance: few
d_gene: .
CDR3aa: CAISESSGSANYGYTF
CDR3nt: TGTGCCATCAGTGAGTCTAGCGGTTCGGCTAACTATGGCTACACCTTC

v_gene: TRBV7-9
j_gene: TRBJ2-1
abundance: .
d_gene: TRBD2
CDR3aa: CASSFLSGSEDEQFF
CDR3nt: TGTGCCAGCAGCTTTCTTAGCGGGAGTGAGGATGAGCAGTTCTTC

v_gene: TRBV29-1
j_gene: TRBJ2-7
abundance: .
d_gene: .
CDR3aa: CSGSESGVGEQYF
CDR3nt: TGCAGCGGGTCTGAATCGGGAGTAGGGGAGCAGTACTTC

v_gene: TRBV12-3/TRBV12-4
j_gene: TRBJ2-5
abundance: many
d_gene: .
CDR3aa: CASSGQQETQYF
CDR3nt: TGTGCCAGCAGCGGACAGCAAGAGACCCAGTACTTC

v_gene: TRBV29-1
j_gene: TRBJ2-7
abundance: .
d_gene: TRBD1
CDR3aa: CSVGDSYLEEQYF
CDR3nt: TGCAGCGTGGGGGACAGCTACCTGGAAGAGCAGTACTTC

v_gene: TRBV12-3/TRBV12-4
j_gene: TRBJ1-2
abundance: .
d_gene: TRBD1
CDR3aa: CASTRGWDSSYGYTF
CDR3nt: TGTGCCAGCACCAGGGGTTGGGACAGTTCGTATGGCTACACCTTC

v_gene: TRBV6-5
j_gene: TRBJ2-1
abundance: few
d_gene: TRBD2
CDR3aa: CASSIAGIYNEQFF
CDR3nt: TGTGCCAGCAGTATAGCGGGGATTTACAATGAGCAGTTCTTC

v_gene: TRBV4-3
j_gene: TRBJ1-2
abundance: .
d_gene: .
CDR3aa: CASSPSLLRGYGYTF
CDR3nt: TGCGCCAGCAGCCCCTCCCTTTTACGCGGCTATGGCTACACCTTC

v_gene: TRBV7-9
j_gene: TRBJ2-5
abundance: .
d_gene: TRBD1
CDR3aa: CASSLPSRDSKETQYF
CDR3nt: TGTGCCAGCAGCTTACCGTCCCGGGACAGCAAAGAGACCCAGTACTTC

v_gene: TRBV20-1
j_gene: TRBJ2-5
abundance: few
d_gene: TRBD1
CDR3aa: CSVSTGGETQYF
CDR3nt: TGCAGTGTTTCGACAGGGGGGGAGACCCAGTACTTC

v_gene: TRBV5-1
j_gene: TRBJ1-3
abundance: few
d_gene: TRBD1
CDR3aa: CASSRTGGSGNTIYF
CDR3nt: TGCGCCAGCAGCCGGACAGGGGGCTCTGGAAACACCATATATTTT

v_gene: TRBV7-7
j_gene: TRBJ2-2
abundance: few
d_gene: .
CDR3aa: CASSPDSYTGEPFF
CDR3nt: TGTGCTAGCAGCCCAGACAGCTACACCGGGGAGCCGTTTTTT

v_gene: TRBV20-1
j_gene: TRBJ2-7
abundance: few
d_gene: .
CDR3aa: CSARQAGEQYF
CDR3nt: TGCAGTGCTAGACAGGCAGGCGAGCAGTACTTC

v_gene: TRBV12-5
j_gene: TRBJ2-1
abundance: few
d_gene: .
CDR3aa: CASGSPDYKRGGEQFF
CDR3nt: TGTGCTAGTGGTTCCCCCGACTACAAGCGTGGAGGTGAGCAGTTCTTC

v_gene: TRBV29-1
j_gene: TRBJ2-1
abundance: .
d_gene: .
CDR3aa: CSVALGAGDYNEQFF
CDR3nt: TGCAGCGTTGCCCTTGGAGCAGGGGACTACAATGAGCAGTTCTTC

v_gene: TRBV2
j_gene: TRBJ2-3
abundance: few
d_gene: .
CDR3aa: CASSVRDTQYF
CDR3nt: TGTGCCAGCAGTGTCCGAGATACGCAGTATTTT

v_gene: TRBV4-3
j_gene: TRBJ2-3
abundance: few
d_gene: .
CDR3aa: CASSVLGTSAGDTQYF
CDR3nt: TGCGCCAGCAGCGTCCTAGGGACTTCCGCCGGGGATACGCAGTATTTT

v_gene: TRBV11-2
j_gene: TRBJ2-1
abundance: few
d_gene: TRBD1
CDR3aa: CASSLVNAGTGYDEQFF
CDR3nt: TGTGCCAGCAGCTTAGTGAACGCCGGGACAGGGTACGATGAGCAGTTCTTC

v_gene: TRBV20-1
j_gene: TRBJ2-5
abundance: few
d_gene: .
CDR3aa: CSATENLQGRQYF
CDR3nt: TGCAGTGCTACTGAAAACCTCCAGGGGAGGCAGTACTTC

v_gene: TRBV4-2
j_gene: TRBJ2-1
abundance: .
d_gene: TRBD2
CDR3aa: CASSPPDSGRSKDGSYNEQFF
CDR3nt: TGTGCCAGCAGCCCTCCAGATAGCGGGCGTTCAAAGGACGGATCGTACAATGAGCAGTTCTTC

v_gene: TRBV7-2
j_gene: TRBJ2-7
abundance: .
d_gene: TRBD2
CDR3aa: CASSFRTSGYYEQYF
CDR3nt: TGTGCCAGCAGCTTCCGGACTAGCGGTTACTACGAGCAGTACTTC

v_gene: TRBV5-1
j_gene: TRBJ2-2
abundance: .
d_gene: .
CDR3aa: CASSYLQGKNTGELFF
CDR3nt: TGCGCCAGCAGCTACTTACAGGGAAAGAACACCGGGGAGCTGTTTTTT

v_gene: TRBV12-3/TRBV12-4
j_gene: TRBJ2-5
abundance: few
d_gene: .
CDR3aa: CASSLTESQETQYF
CDR3nt: TGTGCCAGCAGTTTAACCGAGTCTCAAGAGACCCAGTACTTC

v_gene: TRBV28
j_gene: TRBJ2-7
abundance: .
d_gene: TRBD1
CDR3aa: CASSLRQGDAYEQYF
CDR3nt: TGTGCCAGCAGTTTACGGCAGGGGGACGCCTACGAGCAGTACTTC

v_gene: TRBV10-3
j_gene: TRBJ2-4
abundance: few
d_gene: TRBD1
CDR3aa: CAISQDPGTVPNIQYF
CDR3nt: TGCGCCATCAGCCAGGACCCCGGGACAGTCCCAAACATTCAGTACTTC

v_gene: TRBV20-1
j_gene: TRBJ2-7
abundance: .
d_gene: .
CDR3aa: CSALDGPGEQYF
CDR3nt: TGCAGTGCCCTGGATGGCCCGGGGGAGCAGTACTTC

v_gene: TRBV20-1
j_gene: TRBJ2-3
abundance: .
d_gene: TRBD2
CDR3aa: CSAGTSSSSDTQYF
CDR3nt: TGCAGTGCTGGGACTAGCAGTTCATCAGATACGCAGTATTTT

v_gene: TRBV6-5
j_gene: TRBJ2-5
abundance: .
d_gene: .
CDR3aa: CASSYSLPPQETQYF
CDR3nt: TGTGCCAGCAGTTACTCTTTGCCACCACAAGAGACCCAGTACTTC

v_gene: TRBV5-1
j_gene: TRBJ2-1
abundance: .
d_gene: .
CDR3aa: CASSTAGPSSYNEQFF
CDR3nt: TGCGCCAGCAGCACTGCCGGGCCGAGCTCCTACAATGAGCAGTTCTTC

v_gene: TRBV15
j_gene: TRBJ1-4
abundance: .
d_gene: TRBD1
CDR3aa: CATSPQRQGWELFF
CDR3nt: TGTGCCACCAGCCCCCAGAGACAGGGGTGGGAACTGTTTTTT

v_gene: TRBV5-1
j_gene: TRBJ2-5
abundance: once
d_gene: .
CDR3aa: CASSWGRERETQYF
CDR3nt: TGCGCCAGCAGCTGGGGCCGGGAAAGGGAGACCCAGTACTTC

v_gene: TRBV20-1
j_gene: TRBJ2-5
abundance: few
d_gene: .
CDR3aa: CSARPPPDETQYF
CDR3nt: TGCAGTGCTAGACCGCCTCCGGACGAGACCCAGTACTTC

v_gene: TRBV9
j_gene: TRBJ2-1
abundance: few
d_gene: .
CDR3aa: CASSARSYNEQFF
CDR3nt: TGTGCCAGCAGCGCCAGGTCCTACAATGAGCAGTTCTTC

v_gene: TRBV29-1
j_gene: TRBJ1-2
abundance: few
d_gene: TRBD1
CDR3aa: CSVVGGQGHGYTF
CDR3nt: TGCAGCGTTGTCGGCGGACAGGGACATGGCTACACCTTC

v_gene: TRBV29-1
j_gene: TRBJ1-1
abundance: few
d_gene: .
CDR3aa: CSPTIGGLAFF
CDR3nt: TGCAGCCCAACGATCGGGGGCTTGGCTTTCTTT

v_gene: TRBV18
j_gene: TRBJ2-1
abundance: .
d_gene: TRBD2
CDR3aa: CASSPWAGGSSSYNEQFF
CDR3nt: TGTGCCAGCTCACCATGGGCGGGGGGCTCGAGCTCCTACAATGAGCAGTTCTTC

v_gene: TRBV5-1
j_gene: TRBJ1-4
abundance: few
d_gene: TRBD1
CDR3aa: CASTFQGALNEKLFF
CDR3nt: TGCGCCAGTACCTTTCAGGGGGCGTTGAATGAAAAACTGTTTTTT

v_gene: TRBV10-3
j_gene: TRBJ1-4
abundance: .
d_gene: .
CDR3aa: CAISEMGSEKLFF
CDR3nt: TGTGCCATCAGTGAGATGGGGTCGGAAAAACTGTTTTTT

v_gene: TRBV6-1
j_gene: TRBJ1-2
abundance: .
d_gene: .
CDR3aa: CASRWGDYGYTF
CDR3nt: TGTGCCAGCAGGTGGGGGGACTATGGCTACACCTTC

v_gene: TRBV28
j_gene: TRBJ2-7
abundance: .
d_gene: TRBD2
CDR3aa: CASSQTSGGAWAYEQYF
CDR3nt: TGTGCCAGCAGCCAGACTAGCGGGGGGGCTTGGGCCTACGAGCAGTACTTC

v_gene: TRBV7-9
j_gene: TRBJ2-1
abundance: .
d_gene: .
CDR3aa: CASRYRGYNEQFF
CDR3nt: TGTGCCAGCAGATATCGGGGCTACAATGAGCAGTTCTTC

v_gene: TRBV7-8
j_gene: TRBJ1-5
abundance: few
d_gene: TRBD1
CDR3aa: CASSKDRVKWPQHF
CDR3nt: TGTGCCAGCAGCAAGGACAGGGTAAAGTGGCCCCAGCATTTT

v_gene: TRBV6-5
j_gene: TRBJ2-4
abundance: .
d_gene: .
CDR3aa: CASRPGLAENIQYF
CDR3nt: TGTGCCAGCAGACCAGGGCTGGCAGAGAACATTCAGTACTTC

v_gene: TRBV3-1
j_gene: TRBJ1-2
abundance: .
d_gene: .
CDR3aa: CASSRSPGVDGYTF
CDR3nt: TGTGCCAGCAGCCGCAGTCCGGGCGTAGATGGCTACACCTTC

v_gene: TRBV2
j_gene: TRBJ2-1
abundance: .
d_gene: TRBD2
CDR3aa: CASMRTSGRTTEQFF
CDR3nt: TGTGCCAGCATGAGGACTAGCGGGAGGACCACTGAGCAGTTCTTC

v_gene: TRBV9
j_gene: TRBJ2-1
abundance: .
d_gene: .
CDR3aa: CASTESSSGEQLF
CDR3nt: TGTGCCAGCACGGAGAGCTCCTCAGGGGAGCAGCTCTTC

v_gene: TRBV29-1
j_gene: TRBJ2-5
abundance: .
d_gene: .
CDR3aa: CSVVSRMRETQYF
CDR3nt: TGCAGCGTTGTGTCTCGTATGCGAGAGACCCAGTACTTC

v_gene: TRBV7-6
j_gene: TRBJ1-1
abundance: .
d_gene: .
CDR3aa: CASSLDTWTVTGTEAFF
CDR3nt: TGTGCCAGCAGCTTAGATACTTGGACTGTTACGGGCACTGAAGCTTTCTTT

v_gene: TRBV11-2
j_gene: TRBJ1-6
abundance: few
d_gene: .
CDR3aa: CASSPSLTRDSPLHF
CDR3nt: TGTGCCAGCAGCCCCAGTTTGACCCGGGATTCACCCCTCCACTTT

v_gene: TRBV7-9
j_gene: TRBJ2-7
abundance: few
d_gene: TRBD2
CDR3aa: CASSLLAGFPQEQYF
CDR3nt: TGTGCCAGCAGCCTACTAGCGGGATTTCCCCAGGAGCAGTACTTC

v_gene: TRBV5-1
j_gene: TRBJ1-2
abundance: few
d_gene: .
CDR3aa: CAGSSSLGDGYGYTF
CDR3nt: TGCGCCGGCAGCTCTTCACTGGGGGACGGCTATGGCTACACCTTC

v_gene: TRBV29-1
j_gene: TRBJ1-2
abundance: few
d_gene: TRBD1
CDR3aa: CSVEVSADRNGYTF
CDR3nt: TGCAGCGTTGAAGTGTCCGCGGACAGGAATGGCTACACCTTC

v_gene: TRBV7-3
j_gene: TRBJ2-5
abundance: many
d_gene: .
CDR3aa: CASSSGTQETQYF
CDR3nt: TGTGCCAGCAGCTCCGGAACCCAAGAGACCCAGTACTTC

v_gene: TRBV10-3
j_gene: TRBJ2-5
abundance: .
d_gene: TRBD2
CDR3aa: CAIRGLAGEETQYF
CDR3nt: TGTGCCATCAGGGGTCTAGCGGGAGAGGAGACCCAGTACTTC